The T cell receptor beta chain described here comes from a study of blood T cell repertoires in COVID-19. TCRdb keeps only in-frame clones here, not all; method: immunoSEQ multiplex PCR. The sample includes 230,000 or so clones, about 90% of them seen just once. Germline V gene lookup returns CDR1 LNHNV and CDR2 YYDKDF (reference sequence). This CDR3 spans 14 amino acids. V shed 4 bases, J shed 10 bases, and the junction held 5 bases outside the gene matches. This clone was counted a few times. This TCR was recovered from a woman aged 50 to 60 with acute COVID-19. The chain has TRBV15 and TRBJ1-6, with TRBD1 matching over 9 bases. Sequencing used PBMCs or T cells enriched from blood (not recorded which). The CDR3 sequence is CATSKGQGGSPLHF. Here the CDR3 DNA reads TGTGCCACCAGCAAGGGACAGGGCGGCTCACCCCTCCACTTT.